This entry features one T cell receptor beta chain sequence. What it binds is not known. The data are from a study of cytomegalovirus exposure and HLA in healthy donors. Study-wide points: Analyses of presence and absence presupposed an approximately uniform sequencing depth across donors. The likely explanation for a cluster of highly shared sequence variants was sequencing artifact. Later work showed greater clonal expansion in HLA-associated TCR beta chains than in equally common others. TCR beta V segments were, for the most part, productive about 87% or about 30% of the time in an earlier analysis.

With 5 bases clipped from V and 3 bases from J, the junction kept 12 bases outside the gene matches. In germline, CDR1 is SGHNT, CDR2 YYREEE (reference sequence). This CDR3 is built from 17 residues. It was with 60 Vbeta and 13 Jbeta primers that the PCR ran. Repertoires were generated with immunoSEQ multiplex PCR, while TCRdb's copy carries only in-frame clones and drops some. The sample consists of nearly 200,000 clones, 70% to 85% of them appearing once. The sample comprised PBMCs. This clonotype originated in a boy under 10 years old in good health and CMV-seronegative. The chain employs TRBV5-4 and TRBJ2-3, with 10 bases lining up with TRBD2. CDR3 in amino acids: CASRRRLAGSKTDTQYF. The CDR3 nucleotides are TGTGCCAGCAGGCGCCGACTAGCGGGTTCTAAAACAGATACGCAGTATTTT.